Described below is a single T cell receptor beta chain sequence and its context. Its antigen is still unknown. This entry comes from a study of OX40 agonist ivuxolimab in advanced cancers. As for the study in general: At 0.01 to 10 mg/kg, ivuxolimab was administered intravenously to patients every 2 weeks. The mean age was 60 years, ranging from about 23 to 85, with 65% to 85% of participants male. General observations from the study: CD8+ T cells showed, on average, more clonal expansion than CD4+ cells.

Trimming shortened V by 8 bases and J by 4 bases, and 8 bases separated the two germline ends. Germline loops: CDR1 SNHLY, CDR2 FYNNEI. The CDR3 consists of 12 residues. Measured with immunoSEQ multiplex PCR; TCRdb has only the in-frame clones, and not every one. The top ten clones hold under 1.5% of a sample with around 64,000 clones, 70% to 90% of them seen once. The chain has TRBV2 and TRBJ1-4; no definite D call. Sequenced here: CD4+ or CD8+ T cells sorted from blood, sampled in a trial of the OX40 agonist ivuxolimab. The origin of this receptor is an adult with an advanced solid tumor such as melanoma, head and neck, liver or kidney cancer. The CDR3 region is CASGRVNEKLFF. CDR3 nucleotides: TGTGCCAGCGGTAGGGTTAATGAAAAACTGTTTTTT.